These T cell receptor beta chains were read from a single sample in a study of blood T cell repertoires in COVID-19. Some clones are missing from TCRdb's copy, which holds only in-frame ones; the method was immunoSEQ multiplex PCR. In the table there are about 35,000 clones, roughly four fifths of which are singletons. The sequencing sample was made of peripheral blood. Every receptor here comes from a man older than 75 with active or convalescent COVID-19. Both conserved end residues are part of each CDR3. The order of the fields is clone size, J gene, V gene, CDR3 protein. Clone size is given for some rows only: seen once, a few or many times, or a class if the clone is expanded.

.,TRBJ2-1,TRBV5-6,CASSLVAGSSNEQFF
.,TRBJ2-3,TRBV29-1,CSGTSPGGDTQYF
.,TRBJ2-2,TRBV5-1,CASSLQGTGELFF
.,TRBJ2-1,TRBV2,CASSEVRGFNNEQFF
.,TRBJ1-2,TRBV19,CATVDRVNYGYTF
.,TRBJ1-6,TRBV27,CASSPSGRGRNSPLHF
.,TRBJ2-2,TRBV18,CASSPGQYTGELFF
.,TRBJ2-3,TRBV5-6,CASKGQGTDTQYF
.,TRBJ2-2,TRBV7-9,CASSLEASQGRLFF
.,TRBJ1-4,TRBV28,CASRGTGDTSTNEKLFF
few,TRBJ1-5,TRBV7-8,CASSIGGTAASNQPQHF
.,TRBJ2-7,TRBV6-5,CASSYSGLAGTYEQYF
few,TRBJ2-7,TRBV6-2/TRBV6-3,CASSYGGSYEQYF
.,TRBJ2-7,TRBV5-1,CASSLKGAPSYEQYF
.,TRBJ2-3,TRBV4-3,CASSQDMGGTSGSTDTQYF
.,TRBJ2-3,TRBV6-6,CASMSVATSDTQYF
.,TRBJ2-5,TRBV6-5,CASSYTSSPKETQYF
once,TRBJ1-4,TRBV7-2,CASSSPSNEKLFF
.,TRBJ1-5,TRBV30,CAWSARGGTSGNQPQHF
.,TRBJ2-1,TRBV4-1,CASSLPPGQGAVEQFF
.,TRBJ2-2,TRBV19,CASSPVMTPRPGELFF
.,TRBJ2-3,TRBV19,CASSPASGATDTQYF
.,TRBJ2-1,TRBV19,CASNLVGGVDEQFF
once,TRBJ2-5,TRBV11-3,CASSLGTGGEETQYF
few,TRBJ2-7,TRBV9,CASSVGRGGAFSEQYF
.,TRBJ1-2,TRBV7-9,CASSWGGINYGYTF
.,TRBJ2-1,TRBV19,CASSIRSLGGARDNEQFF
.,TRBJ2-2,TRBV25-1,CASSDQTANTGELFF
.,TRBJ2-4,TRBV6-2/TRBV6-3,CASSSGTDVGIQYF
.,TRBJ2-1,TRBV7-6,CASTVAGGPPANEQFF
few,TRBJ2-7,TRBV24-1,CATAEGGDEQYF
.,TRBJ1-5,TRBV10-2,CASSEGGGGNQPQHF
.,TRBJ1-2,TRBV25-1,CASTDNRGLSYGYTF
.,TRBJ2-7,TRBV27,CASSRSGTGFYEQYF
.,TRBJ2-2,TRBV30,CAWSSGVGTGELFF
.,TRBJ1-6,TRBV6-5,CANGQSSYNSPLHF
once,TRBJ1-1,TRBV19,CASRRTQNTEAFF
.,TRBJ2-3,TRBV7-3,CASSLTDRGADTQYF
.,TRBJ1-5,TRBV19,CASKDTGPHQPQHF
.,TRBJ2-1,TRBV3-1/TRBV3-2,CASSQDREREKFF
.,TRBJ1-5,TRBV29-1,CSVGQGLNQPQHF
few,TRBJ2-2,TRBV18,CASSPLGTGGANTGELFF
.,TRBJ1-1,TRBV14,CASSPEPGGRAEAFF
.,TRBJ1-4,TRBV5-1,CASSLERQPNEKLFF
.,TRBJ2-3,TRBV4-2,CASSQDVAGGHTDTQYF
.,TRBJ1-4,TRBV19,CASSPERDREGEKLFF
.,TRBJ2-4,TRBV6-4,CASSARQGNIQYF
.,TRBJ2-1,TRBV19,CASSINLGTPYNEQFF
.,TRBJ2-3,TRBV7-2,CASSLTPWGVRTDTQYF
.,TRBJ2-3,TRBV11-2,CASSYLDPLSTDTQYF
.,TRBJ2-5,TRBV27,CASSPEQGGRNQYF